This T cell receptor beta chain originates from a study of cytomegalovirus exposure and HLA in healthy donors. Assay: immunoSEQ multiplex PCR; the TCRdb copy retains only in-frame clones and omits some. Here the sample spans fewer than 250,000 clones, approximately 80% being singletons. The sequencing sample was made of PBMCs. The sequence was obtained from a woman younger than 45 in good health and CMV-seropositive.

This CDR3 reads CASSLGGTTDTQYF. CDR3 DNA sequence: TGCGCCAGCAGCTTAGGCGGGACCACAGATACGCAGTATTTT. The chain uses TRBV5-1 and TRBJ2-3; tentative D call: TRBD2 (6 bases). The V end was cut by 2 bases, the J end by 2 bases, with 9 bases between. Germline V gene data show CDR1 as SGHRS and CDR2 as YFSETQ. The CDR3 runs 14 residues.